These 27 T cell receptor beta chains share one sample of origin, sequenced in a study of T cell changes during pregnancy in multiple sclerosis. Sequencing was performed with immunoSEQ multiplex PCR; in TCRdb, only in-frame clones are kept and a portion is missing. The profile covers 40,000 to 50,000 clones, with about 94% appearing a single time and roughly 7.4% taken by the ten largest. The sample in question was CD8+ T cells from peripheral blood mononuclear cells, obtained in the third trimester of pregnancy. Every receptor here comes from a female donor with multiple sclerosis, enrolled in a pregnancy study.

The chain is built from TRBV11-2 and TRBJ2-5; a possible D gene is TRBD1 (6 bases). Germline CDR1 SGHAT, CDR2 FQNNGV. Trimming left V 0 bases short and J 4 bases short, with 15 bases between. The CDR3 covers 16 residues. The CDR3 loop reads CASSLDLTLGGETQYF. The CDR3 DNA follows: TGTGCCAGCAGCTTAGATCTCACTCTAGGGGGAGAGACCCAGTACTTC.

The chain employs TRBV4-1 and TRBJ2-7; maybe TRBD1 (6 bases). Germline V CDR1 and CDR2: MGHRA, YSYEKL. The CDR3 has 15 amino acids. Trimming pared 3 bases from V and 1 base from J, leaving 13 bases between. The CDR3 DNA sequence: TGCGCCAGCAGCCAGCCCAAGGGGGTATCCTACGAGCAGTACTTC. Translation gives CASSQPKGVSYEQYF.

The CDR3 region has the DNA TGCGCCAGCAGCCAGGATGTAGGTAGTAGCCAGGGAGATACGCAGTATTTT. Its protein is CASSQDVGSSQGDTQYF. V gene TRBV4-3 combines with J gene TRBJ2-3, with a possible D match to TRBD1 (5 bases). Trimming took off 3 bases at V and 5 bases at J, with 21 bases between the two ends. This CDR3 has 17 residues. Germline-derived CDR1 and CDR2 are LGHNA and YSLEER.

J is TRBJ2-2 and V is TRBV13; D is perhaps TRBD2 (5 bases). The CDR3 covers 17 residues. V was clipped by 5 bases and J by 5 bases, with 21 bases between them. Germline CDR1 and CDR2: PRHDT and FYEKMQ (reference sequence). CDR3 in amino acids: CASSPRGHLAKTGELFF. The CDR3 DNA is TGTGCCAGCAGCCCTAGAGGTCATCTAGCCAAGACCGGGGAGCTGTTTTTT.

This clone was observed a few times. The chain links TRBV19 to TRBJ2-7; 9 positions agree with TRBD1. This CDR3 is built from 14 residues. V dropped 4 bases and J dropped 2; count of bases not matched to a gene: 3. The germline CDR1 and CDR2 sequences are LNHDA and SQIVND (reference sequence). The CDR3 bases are TGTGCCAGTAGTACCGGGACAGGGCCCTACGAGCAGTACTTC. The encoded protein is CASSTGTGPYEQYF.

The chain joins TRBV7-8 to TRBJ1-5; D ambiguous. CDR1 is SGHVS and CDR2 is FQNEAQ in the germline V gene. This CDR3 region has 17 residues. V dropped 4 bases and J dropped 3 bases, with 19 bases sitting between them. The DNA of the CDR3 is TGTGCCAGCAGCTCCCAAAGGATGCAGGTATACAATCAGCCCCAGCATTTT. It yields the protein CASSSQRMQVYNQPQHF.

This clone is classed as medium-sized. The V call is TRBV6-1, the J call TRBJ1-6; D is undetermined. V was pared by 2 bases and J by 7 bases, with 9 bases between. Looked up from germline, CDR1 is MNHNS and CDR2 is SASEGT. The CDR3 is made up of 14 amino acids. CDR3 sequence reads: CASSELLENSPLHF. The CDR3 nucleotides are TGTGCCAGCAGTGAACTCCTGGAGAATTCACCCCTCCACTTT.

The CDR3 region is CSAPNTGELFF. DNA of the CDR3: TGCAGTGCTCCAAACACCGGGGAGCTGTTTTTT. V is TRBV20-1 and J is TRBJ2-2; D uncertain. Germline CDR1 DFQATT, CDR2 SNEGSKA (reference sequence). Trimming took off 5 bases at V and 2 bases at J, with 3 bases between the two ends. The CDR3 extends over 11 amino acids.

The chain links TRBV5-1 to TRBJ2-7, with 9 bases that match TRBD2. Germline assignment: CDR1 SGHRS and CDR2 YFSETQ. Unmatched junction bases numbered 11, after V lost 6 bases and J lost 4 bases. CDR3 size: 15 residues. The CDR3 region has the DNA TGCGCCAGCACCCCGGATGGGACTAGCACGTACGAGCAGTACTTC. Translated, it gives CASTPDGTSTYEQYF.

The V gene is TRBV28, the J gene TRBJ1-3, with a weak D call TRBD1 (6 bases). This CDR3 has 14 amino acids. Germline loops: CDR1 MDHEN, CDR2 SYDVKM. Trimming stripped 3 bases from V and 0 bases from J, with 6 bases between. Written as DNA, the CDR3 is TGTGCCAGCAGTTTCAGGGGCTCTGGAAACACCATATATTTT. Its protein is CASSFRGSGNTIYF.

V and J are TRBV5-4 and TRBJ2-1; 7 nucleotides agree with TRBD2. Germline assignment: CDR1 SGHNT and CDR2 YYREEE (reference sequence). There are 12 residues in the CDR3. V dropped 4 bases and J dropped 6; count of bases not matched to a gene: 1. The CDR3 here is CASSREANEQFF. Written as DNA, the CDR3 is TGTGCCAGCAGCCGGGAGGCCAATGAGCAGTTCTTC. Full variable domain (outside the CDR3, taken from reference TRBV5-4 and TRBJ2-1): ETGVTQSPTHLIKTRGQQVTLRCSSQSGHNTVSWYQQALGQGPQFIFQYYREEENGRGNFPPRFSGLQFPNYSSELNVNALELDDSALYLCASSREANEQFFGPGTRLTVL.

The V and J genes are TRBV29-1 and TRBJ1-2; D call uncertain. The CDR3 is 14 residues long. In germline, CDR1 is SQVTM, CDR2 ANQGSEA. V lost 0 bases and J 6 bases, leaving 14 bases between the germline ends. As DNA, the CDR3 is TGCAGCGTTGAAGATGTCCCGGGGATGGATGGCTACACCTTC. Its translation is CSVEDVPGMDGYTF.

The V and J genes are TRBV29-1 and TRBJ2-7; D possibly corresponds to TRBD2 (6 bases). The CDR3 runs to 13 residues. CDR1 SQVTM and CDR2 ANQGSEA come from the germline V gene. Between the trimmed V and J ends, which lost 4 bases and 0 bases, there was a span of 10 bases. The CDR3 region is CSVGDSDSYEQYF. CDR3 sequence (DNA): TGCAGCGTTGGGGACTCAGACTCCTACGAGCAGTACTTC.

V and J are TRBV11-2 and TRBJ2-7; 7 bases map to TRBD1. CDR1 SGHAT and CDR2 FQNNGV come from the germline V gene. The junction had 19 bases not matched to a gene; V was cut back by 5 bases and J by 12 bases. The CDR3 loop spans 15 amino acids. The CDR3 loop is CASSMWDSKIPEAYF. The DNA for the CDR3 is TGTGCCAGCAGCATGTGGGACAGCAAGATACCAGAGGCGTACTTC.

CDR3 DNA sequence: TGTGCCAGCTCCACAGGACACGCACGAGAGACCCAGTACTTC. Residues: CASSTGHARETQYF. This chain connects TRBV7-9 to TRBJ2-5, with a weak D call TRBD1 (5 bases). The CDR3 runs to 14 residues. Germline CDR1 SEHNR, CDR2 FQNEAQ (reference sequence). Trimming cost V 8 bases and J 4 bases, with 17 bases left between them.

The CDR3: CASRAGLSTDTQYF. CDR3 nucleotide sequence: TGTGCCAGCAGAGCGGGCCTAAGCACAGATACGCAGTATTTT. The V and J genes are TRBV27 and TRBJ2-3; TRBD2 might be the D (6 bases). This CDR3 comprises 14 residues. The germline V gene encodes CDR1 MNHEY and CDR2 SMNVEV (reference sequence). V was cut by 6 bases and J by 0 bases, with 10 bases left in between.

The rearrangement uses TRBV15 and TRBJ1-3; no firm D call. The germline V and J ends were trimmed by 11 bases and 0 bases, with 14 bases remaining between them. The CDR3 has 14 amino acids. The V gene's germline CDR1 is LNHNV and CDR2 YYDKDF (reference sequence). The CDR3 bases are TGTGCCTCAACCCGGGATTACTCTGGAAACACCATATATTTT. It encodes CASTRDYSGNTIYF.

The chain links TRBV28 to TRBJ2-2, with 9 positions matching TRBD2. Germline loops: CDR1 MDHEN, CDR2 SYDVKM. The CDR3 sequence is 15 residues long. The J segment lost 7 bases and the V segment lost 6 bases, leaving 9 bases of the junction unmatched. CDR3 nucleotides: TGTGCCAGCAGAATTATAGCGGGAGCGGGCGGGGAGCTGTTTTTT. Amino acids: CASRIIAGAGGELFF. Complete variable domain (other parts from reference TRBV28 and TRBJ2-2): DVKVTQSSRYLVKRTGEKVFLECVQDMDHENMFWYRQDPGLGLRLIYFSYDVKMKEKGDIPEGYSVSREKKERFSLILESASTNQTSMYLCASRIIAGAGGELFFGEGSRLTVL.

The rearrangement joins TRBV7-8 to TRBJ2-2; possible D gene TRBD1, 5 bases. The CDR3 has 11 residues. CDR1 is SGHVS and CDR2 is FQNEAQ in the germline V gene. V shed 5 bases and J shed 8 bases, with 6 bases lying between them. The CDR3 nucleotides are TGTGCCAGCAGCCGACAGGGGGAGCTGTTTTTT. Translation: CASSRQGELFF.

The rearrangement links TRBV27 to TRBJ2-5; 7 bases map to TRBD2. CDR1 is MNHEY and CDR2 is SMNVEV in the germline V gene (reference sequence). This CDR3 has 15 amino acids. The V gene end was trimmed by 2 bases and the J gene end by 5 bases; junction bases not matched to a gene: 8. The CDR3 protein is CASSLGLGEGETQYF. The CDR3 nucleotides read TGTGCCAGCAGTTTAGGTCTCGGGGAGGGGGAGACCCAGTACTTC.

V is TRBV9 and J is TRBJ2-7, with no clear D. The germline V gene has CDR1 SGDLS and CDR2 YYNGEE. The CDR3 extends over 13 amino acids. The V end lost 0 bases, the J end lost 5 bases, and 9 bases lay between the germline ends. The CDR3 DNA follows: TGTGCCAGCAGCGTAGGAGAATTCGACGAGCAGTACTTC. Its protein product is CASSVGEFDEQYF.

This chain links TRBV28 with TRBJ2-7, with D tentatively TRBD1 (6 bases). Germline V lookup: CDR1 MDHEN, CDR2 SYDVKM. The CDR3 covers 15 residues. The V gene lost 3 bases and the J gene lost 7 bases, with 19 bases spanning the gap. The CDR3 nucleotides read TGTGCCAGCAGTTTTCGAGGACAGTCCCCTAATGAGCAGTACTTC. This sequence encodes CASSFRGQSPNEQYF.

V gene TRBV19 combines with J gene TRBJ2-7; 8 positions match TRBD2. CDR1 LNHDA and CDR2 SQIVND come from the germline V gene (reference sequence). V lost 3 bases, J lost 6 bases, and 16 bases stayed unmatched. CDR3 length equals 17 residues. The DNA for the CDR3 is TGTGCCAGTAGTATTGGGACATTGACTAGCGTCGGGCTCGAGCAGTACTTC. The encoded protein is CASSIGTLTSVGLEQYF.

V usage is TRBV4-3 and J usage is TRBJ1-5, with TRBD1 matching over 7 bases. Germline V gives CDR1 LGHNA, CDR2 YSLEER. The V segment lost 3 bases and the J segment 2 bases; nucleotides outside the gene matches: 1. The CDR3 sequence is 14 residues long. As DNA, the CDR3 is TGCGCCAGCAGCCAGGGGACAGGCAATCAGCCCCAGCATTTT. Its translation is CASSQGTGNQPQHF.

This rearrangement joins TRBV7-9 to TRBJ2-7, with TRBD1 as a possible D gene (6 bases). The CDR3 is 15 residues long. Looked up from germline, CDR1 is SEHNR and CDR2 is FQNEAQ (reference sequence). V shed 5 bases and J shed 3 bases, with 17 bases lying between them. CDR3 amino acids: CASSPRGLYSYEQYF. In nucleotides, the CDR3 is TGTGCCAGCAGCCCGAGGGGGTTGTATAGCTACGAGCAGTACTTC.

CDR3 residues: CASSELENTGELFF. Written as DNA, the CDR3 is TGTGCCAGCAGTGAGTTAGAAAACACCGGGGAGCTGTTTTTT. The V and J genes are TRBV27 and TRBJ2-2; no clear D gene. The germline V gene has CDR1 MNHEY and CDR2 SMNVEV (reference sequence). The V end was cut by 5 bases, the J end by 2 bases, with 9 bases between. This CDR3 comprises 14 residues.

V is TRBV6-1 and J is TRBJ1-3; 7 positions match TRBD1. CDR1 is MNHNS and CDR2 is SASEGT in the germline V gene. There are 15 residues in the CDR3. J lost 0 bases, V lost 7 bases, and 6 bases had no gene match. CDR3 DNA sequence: TGTGCCAGCACCACAGGGGCCAGCTCTGGAAACACCATATATTTT. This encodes CASTTGASSGNTIYF.